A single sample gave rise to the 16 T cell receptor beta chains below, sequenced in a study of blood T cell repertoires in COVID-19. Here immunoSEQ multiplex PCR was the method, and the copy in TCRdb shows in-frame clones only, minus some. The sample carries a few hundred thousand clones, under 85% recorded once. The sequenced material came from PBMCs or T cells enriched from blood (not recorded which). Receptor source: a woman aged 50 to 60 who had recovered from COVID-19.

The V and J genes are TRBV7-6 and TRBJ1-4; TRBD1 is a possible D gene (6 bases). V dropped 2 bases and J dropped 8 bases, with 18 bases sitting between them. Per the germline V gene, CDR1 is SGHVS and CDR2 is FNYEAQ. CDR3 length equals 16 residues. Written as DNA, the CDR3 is TGTGCCAGCAGCTTACAGGGGTGGGCCGTTTTGGAAAAACTGTTTTTT. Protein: CASSLQGWAVLEKLFF.

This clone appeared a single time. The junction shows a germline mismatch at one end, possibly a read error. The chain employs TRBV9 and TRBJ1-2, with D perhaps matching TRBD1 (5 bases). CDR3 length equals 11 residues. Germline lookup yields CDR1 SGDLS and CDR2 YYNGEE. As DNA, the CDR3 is TGTGCCAGCAGCGGCGCCTTGGGACTTTTCTTC. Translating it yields CASSGALGLFF. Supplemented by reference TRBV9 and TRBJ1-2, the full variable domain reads DSGVTQTPKHLITATGQRVTLRCSPRSGDLSVYWYQQSLDQGLQFLIQYYNGEERAKGNILERFSAQQFPDLHSELNLSSLELGDSALYFCASSGALGLFFGSGTRLTVV.

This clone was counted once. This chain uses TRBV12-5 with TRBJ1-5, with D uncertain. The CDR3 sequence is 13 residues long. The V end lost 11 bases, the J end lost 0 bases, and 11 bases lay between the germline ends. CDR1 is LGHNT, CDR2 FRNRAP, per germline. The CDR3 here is CAGRELSNQPQHF. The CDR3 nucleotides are TGTGCTGGTCGTGAGCTTAGCAATCAGCCCCAGCATTTT.

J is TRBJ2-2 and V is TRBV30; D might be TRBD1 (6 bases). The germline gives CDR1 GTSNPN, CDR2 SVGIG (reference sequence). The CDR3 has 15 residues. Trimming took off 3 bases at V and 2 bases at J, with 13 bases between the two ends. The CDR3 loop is CAWRWGRGNTGELFF. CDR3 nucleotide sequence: TGTGCCTGGAGGTGGGGCAGGGGTAACACCGGGGAGCTGTTTTTT.

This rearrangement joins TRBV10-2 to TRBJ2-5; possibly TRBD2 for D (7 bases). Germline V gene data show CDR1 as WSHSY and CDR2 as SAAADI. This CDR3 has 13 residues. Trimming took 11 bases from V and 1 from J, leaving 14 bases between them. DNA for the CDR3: TGCGCCTCAAGGGGGGGGGTCCAAGAGACCCAGTACTTC. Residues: CASRGGVQETQYF.

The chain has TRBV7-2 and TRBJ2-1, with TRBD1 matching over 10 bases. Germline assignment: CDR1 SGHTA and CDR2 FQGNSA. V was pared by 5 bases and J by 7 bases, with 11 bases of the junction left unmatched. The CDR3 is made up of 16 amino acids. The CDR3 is CASSHYGTGDLNEQFF. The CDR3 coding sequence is TGTGCCAGCAGCCACTACGGGACAGGGGATTTGAATGAGCAGTTCTTC.

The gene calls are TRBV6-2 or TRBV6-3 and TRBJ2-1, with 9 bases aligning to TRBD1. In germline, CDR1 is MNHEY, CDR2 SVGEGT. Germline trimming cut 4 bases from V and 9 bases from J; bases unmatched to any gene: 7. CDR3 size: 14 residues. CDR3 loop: CASSLTGGGSEQFF. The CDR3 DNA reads TGTGCCAGCAGTTTGACAGGGGGGGGAAGTGAGCAGTTCTTC.

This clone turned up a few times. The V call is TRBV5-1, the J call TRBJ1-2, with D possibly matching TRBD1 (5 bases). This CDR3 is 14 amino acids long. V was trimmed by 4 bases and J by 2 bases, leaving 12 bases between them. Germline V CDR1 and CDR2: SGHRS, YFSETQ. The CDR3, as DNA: TGCGCCAGCAGCCCGGGGGACGGAAACTATGGCTACACCTTC. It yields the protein CASSPGDGNYGYTF.

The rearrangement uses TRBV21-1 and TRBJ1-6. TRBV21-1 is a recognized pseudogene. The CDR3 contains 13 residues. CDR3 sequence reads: CASSQRDNSPLHF. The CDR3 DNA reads TGTGCCAGCAGCCAAAGAGATAATTCACCCCTCCACTTT.

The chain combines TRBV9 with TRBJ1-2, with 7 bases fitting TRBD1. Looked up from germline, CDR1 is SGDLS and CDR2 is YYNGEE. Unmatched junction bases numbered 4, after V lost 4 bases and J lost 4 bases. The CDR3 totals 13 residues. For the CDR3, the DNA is TGTGCCAGCAGCTCTCCAGGGGGCTATGGCTACACCTTC. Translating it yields CASSSPGGYGYTF.

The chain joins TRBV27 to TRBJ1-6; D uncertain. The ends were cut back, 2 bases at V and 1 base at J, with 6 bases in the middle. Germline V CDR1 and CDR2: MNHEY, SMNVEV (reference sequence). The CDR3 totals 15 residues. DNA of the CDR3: TGTGCCAGCAGTTTAATCACATCCTATAATTCACCCCTCCACTTT. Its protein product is CASSLITSYNSPLHF.

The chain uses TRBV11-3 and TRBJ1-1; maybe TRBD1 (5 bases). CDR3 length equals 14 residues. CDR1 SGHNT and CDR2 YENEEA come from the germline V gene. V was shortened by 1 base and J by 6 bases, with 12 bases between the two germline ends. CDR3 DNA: TGTGCCAGCAGCTTAGTCAGGGCGGATGCTGAAGCTTTCTTT. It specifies CASSLVRADAEAFF.

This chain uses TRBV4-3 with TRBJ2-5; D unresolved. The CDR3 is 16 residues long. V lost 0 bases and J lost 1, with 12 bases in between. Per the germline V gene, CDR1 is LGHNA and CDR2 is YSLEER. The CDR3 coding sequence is TGCGCCAGCAGCCAAGATTTCGGGTCTTTCCAAGAGACCCAGTACTTC. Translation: CASSQDFGSFQETQYF.

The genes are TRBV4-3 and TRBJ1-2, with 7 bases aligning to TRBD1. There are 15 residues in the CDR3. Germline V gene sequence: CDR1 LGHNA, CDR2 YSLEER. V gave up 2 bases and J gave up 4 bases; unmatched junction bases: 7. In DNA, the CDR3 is TGCGCCAGCAGCCAACAACCGGGACAGCCCTATGGCTACACCTTC. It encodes CASSQQPGQPYGYTF.

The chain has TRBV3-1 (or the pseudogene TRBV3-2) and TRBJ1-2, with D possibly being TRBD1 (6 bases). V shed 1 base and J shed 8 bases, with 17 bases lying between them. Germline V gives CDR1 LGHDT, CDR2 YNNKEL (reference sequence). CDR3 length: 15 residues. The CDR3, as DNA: TGTGCCAGCAGCCAAGGAGGACAGCTATGGGACGGCTACACCTTC. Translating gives CASSQGGQLWDGYTF.

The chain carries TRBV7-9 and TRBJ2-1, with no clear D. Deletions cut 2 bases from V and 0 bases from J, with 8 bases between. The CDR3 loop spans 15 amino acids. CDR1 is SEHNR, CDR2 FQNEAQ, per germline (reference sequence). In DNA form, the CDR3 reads TGTGCCAGCAGCTTACCACTTAGCTCCTACAATGAGCAGTTCTTC. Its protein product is CASSLPLSSYNEQFF.